The 10 T cell receptor beta chains in this list originate from one sample, sequenced in a study of identical twins. TCRdb used MiXCR to reprocess the 5' RACE reads, holding one entry per CDR3 protein. Among approximately 590,000 distinct CDR3 sequences listed, 9.6% were seen once. The data were also submitted as part of a second study, on yellow fever vaccine responses in identical twins.

The sequencing sample was made of PBMCs. The source is a woman aged 18-29 years in good health.

In its sample, this clonotype was seen many times. The rearrangement uses TRBV19 and TRBJ1-1; D is undetermined. With 6 bases removed from V and 3 bases from J, the gap between germline ends came to 8 bases. Looked up from germline, CDR1 is LNHDA and CDR2 is SQIVND (reference sequence). The CDR3 extends over 12 amino acids. The CDR3 protein is CASRGEYTEAFF. CDR3 bases: TGTGCCAGTAGGGGAGAGTACACTGAAGCTTTCTTT.

This clonotype was detected ten times or more. J is TRBJ1-4 and V is TRBV5-1, with a possible D match to TRBD1 (5 bases). Germline-derived CDR1 and CDR2 are SGHRS and YFSETQ. V was pared by 4 bases and J by 3 bases, with 19 bases between. The CDR3 extends over 17 amino acids. The chain's CDR3 is CASSATIMVGANEKLFF. The CDR3 DNA sequence: TGCGCCAGCAGCGCCACCATCATGGTGGGGGCTAATGAAAAACTGTTTTTT.

This clonotype was observed at least ten times. V is TRBV27 and J is TRBJ2-7; 9 bases are shared with TRBD2. V was pared by 2 bases and J by 5 bases, with 13 bases of the junction left unmatched. This CDR3 has 17 residues. In germline, CDR1 is MNHEY, CDR2 SMNVEV (reference sequence). The CDR3 DNA sequence: TGTGCCAGCAGTTTAAGGATGGTCGGGACTAGCTACCACGAGCAGTACTTC. This translates into CASSLRMVGTSYHEQYF.

The chain links TRBV6-1 to TRBJ2-1, with 10 nucleotides matching TRBD2. V lost 6 bases and J lost 4; bases outside the gene matches: 9. There are 16 residues in the CDR3. In germline, CDR1 is MNHNS, CDR2 SASEGT. The CDR3 loop is CASSGRLAGRYNEQFF. The CDR3 DNA reads TGTGCCAGCAGCGGTAGACTAGCGGGTAGATACAATGAGCAGTTCTTC.

The table lists this clonotype with a few counts. The chain couples TRBV6-6 to TRBJ2-1; D gene unclear. The CDR3 runs to 13 residues. Trimming stripped 4 bases from V and 5 bases from J, with 9 bases between. Germline CDR1 reads MNHNY; CDR2 reads SVGAGI (reference sequence). Here the CDR3 DNA reads TGTGCCAGCAGTTTGTTTAAGAACAATGAGCAGTTCTTC. Protein: CASSLFKNNEQFF.

This clonotype was seen repeatedly, ten times or more. This chain joins TRBV7-2 and TRBJ2-3; D is possibly TRBD2 (6 bases). Trimming stripped 4 bases from V and 1 base from J, with 15 bases between. The CDR3 totals 16 residues. Germline V lookup: CDR1 SGHTA, CDR2 FQGNSA. CDR3 nucleotide sequence: TGTGCCAGCAGCTCGAGGAGGGGTCGGGGCACAGATACGCAGTATTTT. This gives the protein CASSSRRGRGTDTQYF.

This clonotype was picked up many times. J is TRBJ2-5 and V is TRBV29-1; D might be TRBD1 or TRBD2, each matching 7 bases. The CDR3 length is 12 residues. V was trimmed by 3 bases and J by 4 bases, leaving 9 bases between them. Per the germline V gene, CDR1 is SQVTM and CDR2 is ANQGSEA. The DNA for the CDR3 is TGCAGCGTTGACAGGGGGGGAGAGACCCAGTACTTC. Protein product: CSVDRGGETQYF. The whole variable domain, remainder taken from reference TRBV29-1 and TRBJ2-5, is SAVISQKPSRDICQRGTSLTIQCQVDSQVTMMFWYRQQPGQSLTLIATANQGSEATYESGFVIDKFPISRPNLTFSTLTVSNMSPEDSSIYLCSVDRGGETQYFGPGTRLLVL.

This clonotype was detected ten times or more. The chain recombines TRBV7-9 with TRBJ2-1; D uncertain. The V end was cut by 6 bases, the J end by 4 bases, with 10 bases between. Germline assignment: CDR1 SEHNR and CDR2 FQNEAQ (reference sequence). The CDR3 runs 13 residues. The CDR3 spells CASSSGLYNEQFF. The CDR3 nucleotides are TGTGCCAGCAGTTCCGGGTTGTACAATGAGCAGTTCTTC.

This clonotype was seen at least ten times. The genes are TRBV6-1 and TRBJ2-7, with 12 bases that match TRBD2. CDR3 length: 15 amino acids. Germline V gives CDR1 MNHNS, CDR2 SASEGT. The ends lost 6 bases at V and 5 bases at J; junction bases unmatched: 8. CDR3 amino acids: CASRAPLAGGHEQYF. In DNA form, the CDR3 reads TGTGCCAGCAGAGCCCCACTAGCGGGAGGCCACGAGCAGTACTTC.

The V and J genes are TRBV27 and TRBJ2-7, with D tentatively TRBD1 (5 bases). The CDR3 runs 16 residues. Deletions cut 3 bases from V and 7 bases from J, with 22 bases between. Per germline, CDR1 MNHEY and CDR2 SMNVEV (reference sequence). The CDR3 DNA follows: TGTGCCAGCAGTTTGTTTAGCACAGGTCGGAAGTGGGAGCAGTACTTC. It is translated as CASSLFSTGRKWEQYF.